A single sample is the source of the 15 T cell receptor beta chains below, sequenced in a study of shared clonotypes between healthy human individuals. The data were produced by immunoSEQ multiplex PCR, yet TCRdb's version contains in-frame clones alone and is incomplete. This sample carries over a million clones, 70% to 80% of them seen once, and the ten largest clones take 0.55% to 0.7%. Sequencing was carried out using memory CD4+ T cells from PBMCs. As for subset: CD45RA-negative fraction. The receptors were gathered from a man younger than 35 in good health. Some clones in this sample may be carry-over from other donors' samples.

As concerns this clone: The same CDR3 can be traced to other DNA sequences in this sample. V usage is TRBV28 and J usage is TRBJ2-7; 10 nucleotides line up with TRBD1. Per the germline V gene, CDR1 is MDHEN and CDR2 is SYDVKM. The V segment lost 5 bases and the J segment 4 bases; nucleotides outside the gene matches: 5. The CDR3 has 14 residues. This CDR3 is CASSPPDRGYEQYF. The DNA for the CDR3 is TGTGCCAGCAGTCCCCCGGACAGGGGGTACGAGCAGTACTTC.

CDR3 sequence reads: CASRAGLGPYEQYF. As DNA, the CDR3 is TGTGCCAGCAGGGCGGGACTAGGACCCTACGAGCAGTACTTC. V usage is TRBV2 and J usage is TRBJ2-7; TRBD2 matches at 8 bases. J gave up 2 bases and V 6 bases, and 6 bases lay outside the gene matches. Germline CDR1 and CDR2: SNHLY and FYNNEI. This CDR3 spans 14 amino acids.

The chain couples TRBV28 to TRBJ1-1; D not certain. The CDR3 is 14 residues long. Germline V gene lookup returns CDR1 MDHEN and CDR2 SYDVKM. Trimming shortened V by 5 bases and J by 1 base, and 11 bases separated the two germline ends. In nucleotides, the CDR3 is TGTGCCAGCAGTACCACTCAGTGGAACACTGAAGCTTTCTTT. Protein product: CASSTTQWNTEAFF.

This clone was picked up a small number of times. The V and J genes are TRBV15 and TRBJ2-5; the D call may be TRBD1 or TRBD2 (5 bases each). V was shortened by 5 bases and J by 9 bases, with 13 bases between the two germline ends. Germline-derived CDR1 and CDR2 are LNHNV and YYDKDF (reference sequence). This CDR3 spans 12 amino acids. CDR3 coding DNA: TGTGCCACCAGCTCAGAACTGGGACCCCAGTACTTC. Amino acids: CATSSELGPQYF.

This clone is a singleton in its sample. The rearrangement uses TRBV18 and TRBJ2-7, with 7 bases that match TRBD2. V trimming: 3 bases; J trimming: 5 bases; junction bases outside the gene matches: 10. Germline V gene sequence: CDR1 KGHSH, CDR2 LQKENI. The length of the CDR3 is 15 residues. The CDR3 reads CASSPTSTSVHEQYF. The CDR3, as DNA: TGTGCCAGCTCACCGACTAGTACTAGCGTCCACGAGCAGTACTTC.

There are a few counts of this clone. The chain has TRBV5-1 and TRBJ1-2; D may be TRBD1 (5 bases). Looked up from germline, CDR1 is SGHRS and CDR2 is YFSETQ. The V and J ends lost 4 bases and 6 bases respectively, with 13 bases between them. The CDR3 totals 13 residues. CDR3 protein: CASSIGGGDGYTF. The CDR3 DNA is TGCGCCAGCAGCATCGGGGGAGGGGATGGCTACACCTTC. Filled out from reference TRBV5-1 and TRBJ1-2, the complete variable domain reads KAGVTQTPRYLIKTRGQQVTLSCSPISGHRSVSWYQQTPGQGLQFLFEYFSETQRNKGNFPGRFSGRQFSNSRSEMNVSTLELGDSALYLCASSIGGGDGYTFGSGTRLTVV.

This sequence joins TRBV7-8 and TRBJ2-2; D unclear. V lost 7 bases and J lost 1, with 7 bases in between. This CDR3 has 13 residues. CDR1 is SGHVS, CDR2 FQNEAQ, per germline. The CDR3 coding sequence is TGTGCCAGCATAGTGCAGAACACCGGGGAGCTGTTTTTT. It is translated as CASIVQNTGELFF.

The chain employs TRBV13 and TRBJ1-3; D is perhaps TRBD1 (6 bases). The CDR3 runs to 16 residues. Germline CDR1 and CDR2: PRHDT and FYEKMQ (reference sequence). Trimming shortened V by 4 bases and J by 2 bases, and 15 bases separated the two germline ends. As DNA, the CDR3 is TGTGCCAGCAGCTCGGGACAAGGCCGGGCTGGAAACACCATATATTTT. This codes for CASSSGQGRAGNTIYF.

The chain uses TRBV5-4 and TRBJ2-7; 8 nucleotides agree with TRBD1. Trimming took 3 bases from V and 4 from J; bases not matched to a gene: 12. The CDR3 consists of 16 residues. Germline assignment: CDR1 SGHNT and CDR2 YYREEE (reference sequence). CDR3 amino acids: CASSSSPGQGAYEQYF. The CDR3 coding sequence is TGTGCCAGCAGCTCCTCACCGGGGCAGGGGGCTTACGAGCAGTACTTC.

Worth noting for this clone: The sample contains more than one DNA sequence encoding this CDR3. The J gene is TRBJ2-3, the V gene TRBV7-2; D not resolved. Germline V lookup: CDR1 SGHTA, CDR2 FQGNSA. The CDR3 sequence is 14 residues long. The V gene lost 1 base and the J gene lost 2 bases, with 7 bases spanning the gap. The CDR3 is CASSLVQATDTQYF. The CDR3 nucleotides are TGTGCCAGCAGCTTAGTGCAGGCCACAGATACGCAGTATTTT.

The chain employs TRBV5-4 and TRBJ2-4; 9 nucleotides agree with TRBD2. Germline CDR1 is SGHNT and CDR2 is YYREEE (reference sequence). Losses at the gene ends were 4 bases for V and 3 bases for J; bases not matched to a gene: 8. The CDR3 spans 16 residues. In nucleotides, the CDR3 is TGTGCCAGCAGCGCTAGCGGGAACTGGGTCAAAAACATTCAGTACTTC. Its translation is CASSASGNWVKNIQYF. The complete variable domain, with remaining parts taken from reference TRBV5-4 and TRBJ2-4, reads ETGVTQSPTHLIKTRGQQVTLRCSSQSGHNTVSWYQQALGQGPQFIFQYYREEENGRGNFPPRFSGLQFPNYSSELNVNALELDDSALYLCASSASGNWVKNIQYFGAGTRLSVL.

Points on this clone: Other DNA sequences in the sample encode the same CDR3. The CDR3 reads CASSLVTSYEQYF. The DNA for the CDR3 is TGTGCCAGCAGCTTAGTGACCTCCTACGAGCAGTACTTC. This sequence joins TRBV11-2 and TRBJ2-7; no clear D gene. Germline CDR1 reads SGHAT; CDR2 reads FQNNGV. The CDR3 totals 13 residues. Trimming pared 1 base from V and 0 bases from J, leaving 4 bases between. Combining the CDR3 with reference TRBV11-2 and TRBJ2-7 gives the whole variable domain EAGVAQSPRYKIIEKRQSVAFWCNPISGHATLYWYQQILGQGPKLLIQFQNNGVVDDSQLPKDRFSAERLKGVDSTLKIQPAKLEDSAVYLCASSLVTSYEQYFGPGTRLTVT.

The rearrangement uses TRBV5-1 and TRBJ2-1, with D maybe TRBD1 (6 bases). Germline-derived CDR1 and CDR2 are SGHRS and YFSETQ. Trimming removed 2 bases from V and 0 bases from J, with 9 bases in between. CDR3 length: 15 amino acids. CDR3 amino acids: CASSFTGSSYNEQFF. CDR3 sequence (DNA): TGCGCCAGCAGCTTTACAGGGAGCTCCTACAATGAGCAGTTCTTC.

In this sample, this clone turned up a few times. CDR3 residues: CASSQRTAHGELFF. CDR3 in DNA: TGTGCCAGCAGCCAAAGGACAGCGCACGGGGAGCTGTTTTTT. The V call is TRBV4-2, the J call TRBJ2-2; D perhaps matches TRBD1 (6 bases). There are 14 residues in the CDR3. CDR1 is LGHNA and CDR2 is YNFKEQ in the germline V gene. V lost 2 bases and J lost 7, with 11 bases in between.

The chain employs TRBV18 and TRBJ2-7; 8 nucleotides align to TRBD1. Germline values: CDR1 KGHSH, CDR2 LQKENI. Trimming took 2 bases from V and 2 from J; bases not matched to a gene: 5. The CDR3 totals 15 residues. The CDR3 DNA is TGTGCCAGCTCACCAGGGACAGGACAGCCCTACGAGCAGTACTTC. Protein sequence: CASSPGTGQPYEQYF.